A selection of T cell receptor beta chains follows, all from one sample in a study of beta chain features in type 1 diabetes. The table came from immunoSEQ multiplex PCR; TCRdb's copy has only in-frame clones and leaves some out. The sample lists a few hundred thousand clones, 9.6% occurring once. The sample consisted of central memory CD4+ T cells from blood. These receptors originate from a man aged 30 to 39 with type 1 diabetes. CDR3s include the opening cysteine and the closing phenylalanine or tryptophan. The D gene is left open where the match is weak.

>TRBV7-9|-|14|TRBJ2-7
CASRSAPLQGGQYF
>TRBV2|-|14|TRBJ1-2
CASSEQDTYYGYTF
>TRBV30|-|12|TRBJ1-1
CAWSVLGQKAFF
>TRBV4-3|-|15|TRBJ1-1
CASSQDGQGGTEAFF
>TRBV11-2|TRBD1|15|TRBJ2-3
CASSLRDREADTQYF
>TRBV2|TRBD1|15|TRBJ2-3
CASPPGQGRADTQYF
>TRBV20-1|-|11|TRBJ2-7
CSAQDLYEQYF
>TRBV27|-|14|TRBJ2-4
CASSQSHQVPTLDF
>TRBV6-5|TRBD1|15|TRBJ2-7
CASRRAGQGMVEQYF
>TRBV4-3|-|15|TRBJ1-5
CASSQLGLSNQPQHF
>TRBV6-5|-|14|TRBJ1-1
CASSPQGVETEAFF
>TRBV7-6|-|13|TRBJ2-3
CASSIGRTDTQYF
>TRBV5-1|TRBD1|15|TRBJ1-1
CASSLEGTGATEAFF
>TRBV28|-|12|TRBJ1-1
CASSPPGGASFF
>TRBV19|TRBD1|15|TRBJ1-4
CASSTGTGLSEKLFF
>TRBV14|-|13|TRBJ1-1
CASSQDTNTEAFF
>TRBV7-9|-|14|TRBJ2-5
CASSLAQAQETQYF
>TRBV7-9|TRBD1|15|TRBJ1-5
CASSLTRGLDQPQHF
>TRBV28|-|10|TRBJ2-7
CASGNYEQYF
>TRBV11-3|-|14|TRBJ2-1
CASSFFRTNNEQFF
>TRBV4-2|TRBD2|16|TRBJ2-5
CASSPGLAGLQETQYF
>TRBV7-2|-|13|TRBJ1-5
CASSLTDNQPQHF
>TRBV28|TRBD2|14|-
CASSAFSGAYEQYF
>TRBV7-9|-|13|TRBJ2-7
CASSFGLSYEQYF
>TRBV6-6|-|13|TRBJ2-3
CASSLGTFWAQYF
>TRBV7-3|-|13|TRBJ2-4
CASSLNEGGIQYF
>TRBV4-1|-|14|TRBJ1-2
CASSPDAINYGYTF
>TRBV5-1|-|14|TRBJ2-4
CASSSGGAKNIQYF
>TRBV6-6|-|13|TRBJ2-7
CASSATDSYEQYF
>TRBV19|TRBD2|15|TRBJ2-1
CASSLTSGRYNEQFF
>TRBV4-2|-|15|TRBJ2-2
CASSRELGNTGELFF
>TRBV6-6|-|15|TRBJ1-4
CASSTRTEGGEKLFF
>TRBV2|-|14|TRBJ2-2
CASSVMSSNGELFF
>TRBV6-1|TRBD2|16|TRBJ2-1
CASSEYPSGLYNEQFF
>TRBV9|TRBD1|13|TRBJ2-7
CASSRDRAYEQYF